Listed below are T cell receptor beta chains from one sample, sequenced in a study of blood T cell repertoires in COVID-19. Assay: immunoSEQ multiplex PCR; the TCRdb copy retains only in-frame clones and omits some. This sample carries roughly 140,000 clones, approximately 81% of them seen once, and the ten largest clones take less than 10%. Sample: peripheral blood. These receptors were taken from a woman aged 60-75 years with COVID-19, enrolled during active disease. CDR3s include the opening cysteine and the closing phenylalanine or tryptophan. A D gene is named only where the DNA matches it firmly. The size entry is marked missing in some rows and otherwise reads once, few, many or a size class.

V	D	J	size	CDR3	DNA
TRBV6-4	TRBD2	TRBJ2-1	-	CASSVASGGAYEQFF	TGTGCCAGCAGTGTCGCTAGCGGGGGGGCATATGAGCAGTTCTTC
TRBV6-5	TRBD2	TRBJ2-3	-	CASRSSGGSDTQYF	TGTGCCAGCAGATCTAGCGGGGGGTCGGATACGCAGTATTTT
TRBV6-4	-	TRBJ2-1	-	CASSEQTTSYNEQFF	TGTGCCAGCAGTGAACAGACAACATCTTACAATGAGCAGTTCTTC
TRBV6-4	TRBD1	TRBJ1-6	-	CASRPQGQGNSPLHF	TGTGCCAGCAGGCCCCAGGGACAGGGAAATTCACCCCTCCACTTT
TRBV7-8	TRBD2	TRBJ2-3	-	CASSFGLVPDTQYF	TGTGCCAGCAGCTTCGGACTAGTCCCAGATACGCAGTATTTT
TRBV29-1	-	TRBJ1-2	-	CSVVKGVADGYTF	TGCAGCGTTGTCAAAGGGGTGGCCGATGGCTACACCTTC
TRBV6-5	-	TRBJ2-7	few	CASQRGGIYEQYF	TGTGCCAGCCAACGGGGAGGAATTTACGAGCAGTACTTC
TRBV6-5	-	TRBJ1-2	-	CASSYSGRSNYGYTF	TGTGCCAGCAGTTACTCGGGCAGATCTAACTATGGCTACACCTTC
TRBV19	-	TRBJ1-5	-	CASSIRGSGNQPQHF	TGTGCCAGTAGTATACGGGGGTCGGGCAATCAGCCCCAGCATTTT
TRBV21-1	-	TRBJ2-3	-	CASSKGGACTDTQYF	TGTGCCAGCAGCAAGGGGGGTGCCTGCACAGATACGCAGTATTTT
TRBV6-2/TRBV6-3	TRBD1	TRBJ2-7	-	CASSPTGTGSYEQYF	TGTGCCAGCAGTCCGACCGGGACAGGGTCCTACGAGCAGTACTTC
TRBV7-2	-	TRBJ1-5	-	CASSLYWGGNQPQHF	TGTGCCAGCAGCTTATACTGGGGGGGAAATCAGCCCCAGCATTTT
TRBV5-1	TRBD1	TRBJ1-5	-	CASSFSGTDNQPQHF	TGCGCCAGCAGCTTCTCCGGGACAGACAATCAGCCCCAGCATTTT
TRBV19	-	TRBJ2-3	-	CASSPSRPGTLILTDTQYF	TGTGCCAGTAGTCCCAGCCGACCCGGGACACTAATCCTCACAGATACGCAGTATTTT
TRBV2	-	TRBJ2-5	-	CASSPQETQYF	TGTGCCAGCAGCCCTCAAGAGACCCAGTACTTC
TRBV4-1	-	TRBJ2-7	-	CASSSPGTGSYEQYF	TGCGCCAGCAGCTCGCCCGGGACTGGCTCCTACGAGCAGTACTTC
TRBV24-1	-	TRBJ1-5	-	CATSEGQRPNQPQHF	TGTGCCACCAGTGAGGGTCAGAGGCCCAATCAGCCCCAGCATTTT
TRBV5-4	-	TRBJ1-2	-	CASSFPGGPDYGYTF	TGTGCCAGCAGTTTCCCGGGGGGGCCCGACTATGGCTACACCTTC
TRBV6-6	-	TRBJ1-5	-	CASSYEGSQPQHF	TGTGCCAGCAGTTACGAGGGCTCTCAGCCCCAGCATTTT
TRBV7-8	-	TRBJ2-1	-	CASSTLQTGLQFF	TGTGCCAGCAGCACGCTGCAGACGGGGTTGCAGTTCTTC
TRBV6-5	-	TRBJ1-3	-	CASSYRQGGGGNTIYF	TGTGCCAGCAGTTACCGGCAAGGAGGTGGAGGAAACACCATATATTTT
TRBV3-1/TRBV3-2	-	TRBJ1-4	-	CASSQGQTTNEKLFF	TGTGCCAGCAGCCAAGGGCAAACAACTAATGAAAAACTGTTTTTT
TRBV19	-	TRBJ1-1	once	CASEQGVGTEAFF	TGTGCCAGTGAACAGGGAGTGGGGACTGAAGCTTTCTTT
TRBV12-3/TRBV12-4	-	TRBJ2-2	-	CASTFITGELFF	TGTGCCAGCACCTTTATCACCGGGGAGCTGTTTTTT
TRBV3-1/TRBV3-2	TRBD2	TRBJ2-1	-	CASSQEKTSGANEQFF	TGTGCCAGCAGCCAAGAGAAGACTAGCGGGGCCAATGAGCAGTTCTTC
TRBV19	TRBD1	TRBJ1-2	-	CASSISTPGTDHGYTF	TGTGCCAGTAGTATATCCACTCCCGGGACAGACCATGGCTACACCTTC
TRBV19	-	TRBJ1-2	-	CASSIGVPTEGYTF	TGTGCCAGTAGTATCGGGGTGCCCACAGAAGGCTACACCTTC
TRBV6-4	-	TRBJ1-1	-	CASSIGMNTEAFF	TGTGCCAGCAGTATCGGGATGAACACTGAAGCTTTCTTT
TRBV2	-	TRBJ1-5	-	CASREGENRPQHF	TGTGCCAGCCGGGAGGGGGAAAATCGGCCCCAGCATTTT
TRBV7-9	-	TRBJ2-1	-	CASSQSKGVTHYNEQFF	TGTGCCAGCAGTCAATCAAAAGGAGTAACCCACTACAATGAGCAGTTCTTC
TRBV2	TRBD2	TRBJ2-1	-	CASRSVAGGPNEQFF	TGTGCCAGCAGGTCGGTAGCGGGAGGGCCCAATGAGCAGTTCTTC
TRBV21-1	-	TRBJ1-1	-	CASSKDRTKAFF	TGTGCCAGCAGCAAAGACAGGACCAAAGCTTTCTTT